The 2 T cell receptor beta chains listed next were all sequenced from one sample in a study of cytomegalovirus exposure and HLA in healthy donors. PCR primers comprised 60 Vbeta and 13 Jbeta primers. Generated by immunoSEQ multiplex PCR, the TCRdb table keeps only in-frame clones and is missing some. Counted here are more than 95,000 clones, around 77% occurring once; the ten biggest clones make up about 9.1%. The sample was PBMCs. The receptors stem from a woman aged 40 to 50 in good health and CMV-seropositive.

This chain joins TRBV14 and TRBJ2-7; D might be TRBD2 (6 bases). Germline CDR1 and CDR2: SGHDN and FVKESK. This CDR3 is built from 12 residues. V gave up 5 bases and J gave up 4 bases, with 9 bases separating them. CDR3 nucleotide sequence: TGTGCCAGCAGCGCGGGGTGGTACGAGCAGTACTTC. Translating it yields CASSAGWYEQYF. The variable domain in full, with the rest retrieved from reference TRBV14 and TRBJ2-7, is EAGVTQFPSHSVIEKGQTVTLRCDPISGHDNLYWYRRVMGKEIKFLLHFVKESKQDESGMPNNRFLAERTGGTYSTLKVQPAELEDSGVYFCASSAGWYEQYFGPGTRLTVT.

This chain links TRBV4-3 with TRBJ2-3; D perhaps matches TRBD2 (6 bases). This CDR3 has 16 residues. Trimming took 5 bases from V and 6 from J, leaving 21 bases between them. Germline CDR1 and CDR2: LGHNA and YSLEER. CDR3 region: CASSSRGSSSVDTQYF. Here the CDR3 DNA reads TGCGCCAGCAGCAGCCGTGGGTCATCTAGCGTCGATACGCAGTATTTT.